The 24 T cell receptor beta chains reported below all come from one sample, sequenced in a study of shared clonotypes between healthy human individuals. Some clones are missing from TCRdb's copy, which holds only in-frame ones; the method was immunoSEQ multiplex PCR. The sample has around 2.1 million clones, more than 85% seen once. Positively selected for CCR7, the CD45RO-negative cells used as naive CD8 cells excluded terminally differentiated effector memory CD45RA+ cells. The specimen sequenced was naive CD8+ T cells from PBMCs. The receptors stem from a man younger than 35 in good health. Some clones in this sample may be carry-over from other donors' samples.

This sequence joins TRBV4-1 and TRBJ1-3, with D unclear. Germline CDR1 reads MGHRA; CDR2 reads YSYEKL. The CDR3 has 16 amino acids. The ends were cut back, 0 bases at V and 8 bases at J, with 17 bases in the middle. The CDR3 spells CASSQDTRYSADTIYF. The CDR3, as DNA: TGCGCCAGCAGCCAAGATACGCGGTACTCGGCGGACACCATATATTTT.

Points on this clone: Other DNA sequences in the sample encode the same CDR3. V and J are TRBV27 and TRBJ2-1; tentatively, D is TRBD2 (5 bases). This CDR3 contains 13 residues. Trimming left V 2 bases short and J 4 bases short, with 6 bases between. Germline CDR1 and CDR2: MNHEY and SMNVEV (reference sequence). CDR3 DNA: TGTGCCAGCAGTTTAACGGGGTACAATGAGCAGTTCTTC. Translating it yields CASSLTGYNEQFF.

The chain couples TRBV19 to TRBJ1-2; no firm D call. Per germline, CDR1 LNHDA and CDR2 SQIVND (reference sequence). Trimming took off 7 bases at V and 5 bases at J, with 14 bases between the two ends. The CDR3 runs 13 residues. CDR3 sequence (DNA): TGTGCCAGTACCCCGTCCCATAAATATGGCTACACCTTC. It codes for CASTPSHKYGYTF.

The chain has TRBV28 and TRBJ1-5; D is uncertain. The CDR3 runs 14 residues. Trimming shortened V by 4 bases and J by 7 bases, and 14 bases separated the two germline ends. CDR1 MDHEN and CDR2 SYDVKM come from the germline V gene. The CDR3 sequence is CASSYDLFRQPQHF. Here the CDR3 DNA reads TGTGCCAGCAGTTACGACCTTTTTCGACAGCCCCAGCATTTT.

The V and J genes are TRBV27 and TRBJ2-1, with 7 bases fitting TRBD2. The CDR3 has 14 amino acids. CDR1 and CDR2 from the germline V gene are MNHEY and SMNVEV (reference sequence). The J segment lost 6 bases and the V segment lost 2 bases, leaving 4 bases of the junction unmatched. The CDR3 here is CASSLRGRANEQFF. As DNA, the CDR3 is TGTGCCAGCAGTTTACGAGGGAGGGCCAATGAGCAGTTCTTC.

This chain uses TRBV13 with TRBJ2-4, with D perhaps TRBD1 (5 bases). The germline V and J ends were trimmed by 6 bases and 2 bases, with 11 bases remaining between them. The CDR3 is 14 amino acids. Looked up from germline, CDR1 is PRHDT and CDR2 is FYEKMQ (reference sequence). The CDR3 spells CASSFRGPKNIQYF. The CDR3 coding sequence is TGTGCCAGCAGTTTTAGGGGTCCCAAAAACATTCAGTACTTC.

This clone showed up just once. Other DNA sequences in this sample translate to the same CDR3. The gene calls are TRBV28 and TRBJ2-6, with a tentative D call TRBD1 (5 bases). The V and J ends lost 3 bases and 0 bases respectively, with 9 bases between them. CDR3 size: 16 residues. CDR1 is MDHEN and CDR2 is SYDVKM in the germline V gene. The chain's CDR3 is CASSFQGYSGANVLTF. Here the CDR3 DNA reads TGTGCCAGCAGTTTTCAGGGTTACTCTGGGGCCAACGTCCTGACTTTC. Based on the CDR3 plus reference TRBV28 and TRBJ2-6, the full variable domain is DVKVTQSSRYLVKRTGEKVFLECVQDMDHENMFWYRQDPGLGLRLIYFSYDVKMKEKGDIPEGYSVSREKKERFSLILESASTNQTSMYLCASSFQGYSGANVLTFGAGSRLTVL.

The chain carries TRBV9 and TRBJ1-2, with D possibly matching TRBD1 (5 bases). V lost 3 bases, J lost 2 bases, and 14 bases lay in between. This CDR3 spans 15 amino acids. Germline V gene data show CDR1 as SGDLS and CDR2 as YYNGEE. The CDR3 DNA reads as TGTGCCAGCAGCGCAGTGGGGGTTGGGAACTATGGCTACACCTTC. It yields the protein CASSAVGVGNYGYTF.

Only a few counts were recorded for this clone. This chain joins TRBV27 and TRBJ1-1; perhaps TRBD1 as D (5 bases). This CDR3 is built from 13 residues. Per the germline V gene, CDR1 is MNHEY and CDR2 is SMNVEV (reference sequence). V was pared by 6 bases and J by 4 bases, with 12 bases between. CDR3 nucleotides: TGTGCCAGCAGGCCGGGGGGGAGCACTGAAGCTTTCTTT. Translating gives CASRPGGSTEAFF.

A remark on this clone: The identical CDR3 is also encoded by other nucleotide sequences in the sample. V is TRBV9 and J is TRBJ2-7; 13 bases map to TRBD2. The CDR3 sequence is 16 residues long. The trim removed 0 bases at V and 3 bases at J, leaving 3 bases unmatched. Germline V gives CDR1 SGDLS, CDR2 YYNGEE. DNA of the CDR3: TGTGCCAGCAGCGTAGGGACTAGCGGGAGAGACTACGAGCAGTACTTC. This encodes CASSVGTSGRDYEQYF.

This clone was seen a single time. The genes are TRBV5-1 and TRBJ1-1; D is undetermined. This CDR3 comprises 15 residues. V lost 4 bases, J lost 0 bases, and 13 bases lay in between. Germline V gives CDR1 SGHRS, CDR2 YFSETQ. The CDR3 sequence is CASSRPGEVNTEAFF. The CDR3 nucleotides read TGCGCCAGCAGCCGACCTGGGGAGGTGAACACTGAAGCTTTCTTT.

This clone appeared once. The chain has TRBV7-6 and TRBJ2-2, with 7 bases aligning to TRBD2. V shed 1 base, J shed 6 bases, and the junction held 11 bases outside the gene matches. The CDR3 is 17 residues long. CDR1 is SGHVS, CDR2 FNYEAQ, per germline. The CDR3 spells CASSLVPGGTVAGELFF. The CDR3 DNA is TGTGCCAGCAGCTTAGTACCCGGGGGGACGGTTGCCGGGGAGCTGTTTTTT.

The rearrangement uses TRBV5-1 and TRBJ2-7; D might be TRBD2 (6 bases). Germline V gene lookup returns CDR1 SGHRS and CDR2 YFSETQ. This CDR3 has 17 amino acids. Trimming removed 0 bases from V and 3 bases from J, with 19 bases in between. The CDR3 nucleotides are TGCGCCAGCAGCTTGGAAGGCGGGATCTCCCTTCTCTACGAGCAGTACTTC. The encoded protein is CASSLEGGISLLYEQYF. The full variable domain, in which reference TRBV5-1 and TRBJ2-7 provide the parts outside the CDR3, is KAGVTQTPRYLIKTRGQQVTLSCSPISGHRSVSWYQQTPGQGLQFLFEYFSETQRNKGNFPGRFSGRQFSNSRSEMNVSTLELGDSALYLCASSLEGGISLLYEQYFGPGTRLTVT.

Here the CDR3 reads CASSLIGLDEQYF. The CDR3 DNA reads TGTGCCAGCAGCTTGATAGGTTTGGACGAGCAGTACTTC. This chain links TRBV7-2 with TRBJ2-7; no clear D. The germline V and J ends were trimmed by 3 bases and 5 bases, with 11 bases remaining between them. The germline gives CDR1 SGHTA, CDR2 FQGNSA. This CDR3 region has 13 residues.

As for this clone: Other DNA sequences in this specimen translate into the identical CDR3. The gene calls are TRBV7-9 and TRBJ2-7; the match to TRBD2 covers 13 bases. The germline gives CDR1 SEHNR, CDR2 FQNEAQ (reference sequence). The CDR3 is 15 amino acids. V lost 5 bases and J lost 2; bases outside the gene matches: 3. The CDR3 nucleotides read TGTGCCAGCAGCCTCGGACTAGCGGGGGCCTACGAGCAGTACTTC. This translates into CASSLGLAGAYEQYF.

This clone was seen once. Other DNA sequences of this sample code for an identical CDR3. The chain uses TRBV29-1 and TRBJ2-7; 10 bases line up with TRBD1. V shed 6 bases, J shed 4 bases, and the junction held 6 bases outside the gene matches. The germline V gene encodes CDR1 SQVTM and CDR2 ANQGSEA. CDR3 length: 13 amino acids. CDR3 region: CSVVTGGGYEQYF. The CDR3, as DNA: TGCAGCGTGGTGACAGGGGGCGGGTACGAGCAGTACTTC.

In DNA form, the CDR3 reads TGTGCCAGCAGCTTTTCCGAGGGGACTTCCGAGCAGTACTTC. It is translated as CASSFSEGTSEQYF. The chain employs TRBV7-9 and TRBJ2-7; possibly TRBD2 for D (6 bases). Trimming pared 3 bases from V and 6 bases from J, leaving 15 bases between. Germline values: CDR1 SEHNR, CDR2 FQNEAQ (reference sequence). The CDR3 is made up of 14 amino acids.

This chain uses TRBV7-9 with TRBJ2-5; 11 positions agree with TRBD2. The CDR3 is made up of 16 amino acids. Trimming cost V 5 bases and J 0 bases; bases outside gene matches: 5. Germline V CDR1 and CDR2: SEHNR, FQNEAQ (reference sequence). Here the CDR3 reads CASSPGLAGNQETQYF. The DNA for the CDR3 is TGTGCCAGCAGCCCTGGACTAGCGGGCAACCAAGAGACCCAGTACTTC. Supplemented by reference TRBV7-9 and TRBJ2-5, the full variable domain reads DTGVSQNPRHKITKRGQNVTFRCDPISEHNRLYWYRQTLGQGPEFLTYFQNEAQLEKSRLLSDRFSAERPKGSFSTLEIQRTEQGDSAMYLCASSPGLAGNQETQYFGPGTRLLVL.

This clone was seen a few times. The CDR3 region has the DNA TGTGCCAGCAGTATCGGGACGGCAAATGGCTACACCTTC. Translated: CASSIGTANGYTF. This chain joins TRBV6-5 and TRBJ1-2, with D possibly matching TRBD1 (5 bases). The CDR3 consists of 13 residues. The germline gives CDR1 MNHEY, CDR2 SVGAGI. The germline V and J ends were trimmed by 5 bases and 6 bases, with 13 bases remaining between them.

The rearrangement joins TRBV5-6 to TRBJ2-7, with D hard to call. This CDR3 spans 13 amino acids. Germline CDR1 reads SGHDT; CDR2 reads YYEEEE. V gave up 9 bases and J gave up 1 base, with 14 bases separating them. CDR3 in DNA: TGTGCCACCACGGAAGGTGGGTCCTACGAGCAGTACTTC. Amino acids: CATTEGGSYEQYF.

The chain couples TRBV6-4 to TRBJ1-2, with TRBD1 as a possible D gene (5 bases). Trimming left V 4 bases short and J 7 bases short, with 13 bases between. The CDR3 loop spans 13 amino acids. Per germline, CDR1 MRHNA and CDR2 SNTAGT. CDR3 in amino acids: CASSAGLLAGYTF. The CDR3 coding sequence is TGTGCCAGCAGTGCGGGACTCCTGGCTGGCTACACCTTC.

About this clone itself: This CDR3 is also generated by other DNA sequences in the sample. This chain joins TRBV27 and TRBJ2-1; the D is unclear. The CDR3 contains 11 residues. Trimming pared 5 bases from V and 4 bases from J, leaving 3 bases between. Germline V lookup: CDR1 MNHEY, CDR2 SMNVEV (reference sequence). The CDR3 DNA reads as TGTGCCAGCAGTGCATACAATGAGCAGTTCTTC. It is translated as CASSAYNEQFF.

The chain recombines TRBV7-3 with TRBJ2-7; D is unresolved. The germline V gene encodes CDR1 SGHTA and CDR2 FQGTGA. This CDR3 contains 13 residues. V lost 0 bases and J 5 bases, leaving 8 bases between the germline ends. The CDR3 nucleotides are TGTGCCAGCAGCTTAACGGGTAGCAACGAGCAGTACTTC. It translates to CASSLTGSNEQYF.

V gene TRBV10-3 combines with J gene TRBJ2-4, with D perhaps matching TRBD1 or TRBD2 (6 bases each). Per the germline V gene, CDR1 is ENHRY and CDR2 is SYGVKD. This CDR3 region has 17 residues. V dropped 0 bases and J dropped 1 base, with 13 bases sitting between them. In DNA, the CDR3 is TGTGCCATCAGTGAGTCCGGGGGCGTGGGGGCCAAAAACATTCAGTACTTC. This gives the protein CAISESGGVGAKNIQYF.